This entry features one T cell receptor beta chain sequence. The table came from immunoSEQ multiplex PCR; TCRdb's copy has only in-frame clones and leaves some out. The sample yields 60,000 to 75,000 clones, about 90% seen once. The entry originates in a study of T cell changes during pregnancy in multiple sclerosis. The sequencing used peripheral blood, collected after pregnancy. The TCR originated in a female donor with multiple sclerosis, enrolled in a pregnancy study.

The CDR3: CTSSQPHGDSLPQHF. The CDR3 DNA sequence: TGCACCAGCAGCCAACCTCACGGGGACAGCCTCCCCCAGCATTTT. The chain couples TRBV1 to TRBJ1-5; the D segment call TRBD1 is taken from the table without a DNA check. TRBV1 is noted as a pseudogene. The CDR3 extends over 15 amino acids.